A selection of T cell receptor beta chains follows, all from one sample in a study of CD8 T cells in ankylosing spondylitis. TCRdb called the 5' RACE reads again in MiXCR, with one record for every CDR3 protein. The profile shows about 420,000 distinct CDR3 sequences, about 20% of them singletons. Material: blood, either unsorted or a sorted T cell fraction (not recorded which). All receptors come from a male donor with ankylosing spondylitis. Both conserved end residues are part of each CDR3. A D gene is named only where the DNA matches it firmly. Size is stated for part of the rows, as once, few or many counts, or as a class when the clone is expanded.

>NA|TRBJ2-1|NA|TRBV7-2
TGTGCCAGCAGCTTAAGGCGGTACAATGAGCAGTTCTTC
CASSLRRYNEQFF
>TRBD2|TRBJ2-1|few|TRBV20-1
TGCAGTGCTTTCCCTATCCGGGGGGTCTACAATGAGCAGTTCTTC
CSAFPIRGVYNEQFF
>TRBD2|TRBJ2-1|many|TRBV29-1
TGCAGCGTTGACTCTAGCGGGAGTAGCAATGAGCAGTTCTTC
CSVDSSGSSNEQFF
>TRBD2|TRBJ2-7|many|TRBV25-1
TGTGCCAGCGGCGGGACTAGCGGGTTCCACGAGCAGTACTTC
CASGGTSGFHEQYF
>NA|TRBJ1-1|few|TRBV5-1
TGCGCCAGCAGCTTGTCGCCAGGGGAGCTGAACACTGAAGCTTTCTTT
CASSLSPGELNTEAFF
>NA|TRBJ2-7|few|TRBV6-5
TGTGCCAGCAGTTACTCGAGGGCCCTAGGGTACGAGCAGTACTTC
CASSYSRALGYEQYF
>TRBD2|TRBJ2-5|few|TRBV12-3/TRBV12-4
TGTGCCAGCAGTTTTTGGTCGGGAGGGCAAAGAGAGACCCAGTACTTC
CASSFWSGGQRETQYF
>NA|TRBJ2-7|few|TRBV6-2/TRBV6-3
TGTGCCAGCAGTTGGGGGGGCTCCTCCTACGAGCAGTACTTC
CASSWGGSSYEQYF
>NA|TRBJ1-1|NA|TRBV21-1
TGTGCCAGCAGCCGACAGACGATTAAGGTTGAAGCTTTCTTT
CASSRQTIKVEAFF
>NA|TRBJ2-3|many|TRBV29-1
TGCAGCGTTGATAACCGGGACCCCCCCACAGATACGCAGTATTTT
CSVDNRDPPTDTQYF
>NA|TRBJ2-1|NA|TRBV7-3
TGTGCCAGCAGCACGGGACTCCACAATGAGCAGTTCTTC
CASSTGLHNEQFF
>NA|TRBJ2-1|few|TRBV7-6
TGTGCCAGCAGCTCCCCCTTAAGACAAGAGCAGTTCTTC
CASSSPLRQEQFF
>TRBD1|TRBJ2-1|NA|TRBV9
TGTGCCAGCAGCGCTGACAGGGGGCGCTTCAATGAGCAGTTCTTC
CASSADRGRFNEQFF
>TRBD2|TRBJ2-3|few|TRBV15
TGTGCCACCAGCAGAGATCTAGCGGGAGGCAGAGATACGCAGTATTTT
CATSRDLAGGRDTQYF
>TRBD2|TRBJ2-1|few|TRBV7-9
TGTGCCAGCAGCTTAGGGGTAGCGGGGTACAATGAGCAGTTCTTC
CASSLGVAGYNEQFF
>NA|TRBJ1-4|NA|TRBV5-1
TGCGCCAGCAGCTTAAACAGCCGAACAACTAATGAAAAACTGTTTTTT
CASSLNSRTTNEKLFF
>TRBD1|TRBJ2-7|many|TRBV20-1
TGCAGTGCAGCAACGGACAGGGGCAGGTACGAGCAGTACTTC
CSAATDRGRYEQYF
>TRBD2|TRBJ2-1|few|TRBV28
TGTGCCAGCAGTTTACTAGCGGGATATCAGAATGAGCAGTTCTTC
CASSLLAGYQNEQFF
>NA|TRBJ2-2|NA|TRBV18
TGTGCCAGCTCTGGCGAACATGACACCGGGGAGCTGTTTTTT
CASSGEHDTGELFF
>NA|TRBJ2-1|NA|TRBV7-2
TGTGCCAGCAGCCGGGACAAGGTCCCGAATGAGCAGTTCTTC
CASSRDKVPNEQFF
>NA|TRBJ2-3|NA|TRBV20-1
TGCAGTGCCCGGAAGGGGGAGAACACAGATACGCAGTATTTT
CSARKGENTDTQYF
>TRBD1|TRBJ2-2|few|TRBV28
TGTGCCAGCAGGGACAGGGGGATTCACACCGGGGAGCTGTTTTTT
CASRDRGIHTGELFF
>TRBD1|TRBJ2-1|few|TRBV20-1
TGCAGTGCTGCAGGGGGTCTAAGCTCCTACAATGAGCAGTTCTTC
CSAAGGLSSYNEQFF
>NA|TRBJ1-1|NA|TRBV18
TGTGCCAGCTCGGCAGGGAACACTGAAGCTTTCTTT
CASSAGNTEAFF
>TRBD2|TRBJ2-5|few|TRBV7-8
TGTGCCAGCAGCTATAGGACTAGCCAGAGGTCCCAGTACTTC
CASSYRTSQRSQYF
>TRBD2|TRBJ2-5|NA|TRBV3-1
TGTGCCAGCAGCCAAGATCCTAGCGGACAAGAGACCCAGTACTTC
CASSQDPSGQETQYF
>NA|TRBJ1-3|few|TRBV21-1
TGTGCCAGCAGCACAAGGGACAGAAACTCTGGAAACACCATATATTTT
CASSTRDRNSGNTIYF
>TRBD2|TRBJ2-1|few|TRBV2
TGTGCCAGCAGTGGGCCTAGCGGGAATAGCGATGAGCAGTTCTTC
CASSGPSGNSDEQFF
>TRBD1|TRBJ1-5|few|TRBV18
TGTGCCACCCAGACAGGGAGCAATCAGCCCCAGCATTTT
CATQTGSNQPQHF
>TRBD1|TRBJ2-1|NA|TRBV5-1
TGCGCCAGCAGCAGCCGGACGGGACAGCCGGTCGATGAGCAGTTCTTC
CASSSRTGQPVDEQFF
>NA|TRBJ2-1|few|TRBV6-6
TGTGCCAGCACCCCATGGCTTATCAATGAGCAGTTCTTC
CASTPWLINEQFF
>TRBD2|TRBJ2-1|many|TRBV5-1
TGCGCCAGCAGCTTGGCCAAGACTAGCGGGAGAGGGGGTGAGCAGTTCTTC
CASSLAKTSGRGGEQFF
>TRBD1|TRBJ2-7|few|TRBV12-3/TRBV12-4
TGTGCCAGCAGAACCGGGACAGGGGCTTACGAGCAGTACTTC
CASRTGTGAYEQYF
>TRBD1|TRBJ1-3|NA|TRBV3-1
TGTGCCAGCAGCGAACAGGGGGTTGGAAACACCATATATTTT
CASSEQGVGNTIYF
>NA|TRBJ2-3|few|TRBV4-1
TGCGCCAGCAGCCAATTGGACCCTTACACAGATACGCAGTATTTT
CASSQLDPYTDTQYF
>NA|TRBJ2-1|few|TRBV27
TGTGCCAGCAGTTTATTGCCCCTCTCCCTGAGCTCCTACAATGAGCAGTTCTTC
CASSLLPLSLSSYNEQFF
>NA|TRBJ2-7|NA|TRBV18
TGTGCCAGCTCACCCCAAACCCCGGGAACGGCCGGGCAGTACTTC
CASSPQTPGTAGQYF
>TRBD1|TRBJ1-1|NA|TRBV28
TGTGCCAGCAGTTTATGGTCGACAGGGGGTAACACTGAAGCTTTCTTT
CASSLWSTGGNTEAFF
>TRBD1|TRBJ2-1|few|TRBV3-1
TGTGCCAGCAGCTTCGGACAGGGAGCGATGCAGGAGCAGTTCTTC
CASSFGQGAMQEQFF
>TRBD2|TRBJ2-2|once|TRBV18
TGTGCCAGCTCACCTCTAGCGGGGCCTAACACCGGGGAGCTGTTTTTT
CASSPLAGPNTGELFF
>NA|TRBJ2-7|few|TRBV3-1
TGTGCCAGCAGCCAAACAGGCTTAGGGGCCTACGAGCAGTACTTC
CASSQTGLGAYEQYF
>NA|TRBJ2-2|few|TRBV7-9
TGTGCCAGCGCTCCTGGGGAGCTGTTTTTT
CASAPGELFF
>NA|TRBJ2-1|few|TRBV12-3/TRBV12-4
TGTGCCAGCAGTTTTGATGGAGGCTCCTACAATGAGCAGTTCTTC
CASSFDGGSYNEQFF
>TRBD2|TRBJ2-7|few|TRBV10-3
TGTGCCATCAGCCCGACCCCTACTAGCGGTTCTGAGCAGTACTTC
CAISPTPTSGSEQYF
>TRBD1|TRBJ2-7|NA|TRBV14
TGTGCCAGCAGCCAAAGGACAGGGACCCCCTACGAGCAGTACTTC
CASSQRTGTPYEQYF
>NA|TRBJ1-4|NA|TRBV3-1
TGTGCCAGCAGCCCAGAACTGGACAATGAAAAACTGTTTTTT
CASSPELDNEKLFF